The subject of this entry is one T cell receptor (beta chain). The data were produced by immunoSEQ multiplex PCR, yet TCRdb's version contains in-frame clones alone and is incomplete. The sample consists of 110,000 or so clones, 58% of them appearing once. Germline CDR1 MGHDK, CDR2 SYGVNS. Trimming at V came to 6 bases and at J to 1 base, leaving 3 bases not matched to a gene. The CDR3 contains 14 residues. The data belong to a study of cytotoxic CD8 clonotypes in ibrutinib-treated CLL. This sequence originates from a human donor with chronic lymphocytic leukemia. The sample in question was PBMCs, obtained after 24 months of ibrutinib treatment. V and J are TRBV25-1 and TRBJ2-7, with 10 bases aligning to TRBD1. The CDR3: CASRGTGASYEQYF. CDR3 DNA: TGTGCCAGCAGGGGGACAGGGGCTTCCTACGAGCAGTACTTC.